The sequence of this TCR beta chain was determined in a study of T cell repertoires in cytomegalovirus infection. About the research overall: Evidence of both CMV infection and a matching HLA type came from public TCR beta signatures.

There are a few counts of this clonotype. Its specificity is not known. This CDR3 is built from 16 residues. The V segment lost 7 bases and the J segment 3 bases; nucleotides outside the gene matches: 8. CDR1 and CDR2 from the germline V gene are DFQATT and SNEGSKA (reference sequence). TCRdb processed the reads anew with MiXCR; each CDR3 protein has one entry. Of hundreds of thousands of distinct CDR3 sequences listed, approximately 29% are singletons. Notes on the study in general: HLA-C-restricted CMV-specific TCR beta clonotypes prevailed in the ex vivo response.

The chain has TRBV20-1 and TRBJ2-1; 14 positions match TRBD2. The input for sequencing was cultured CD8+ T cells from PBMCs, taken from culture after CMV antigen stimulation. The clonotype comes from a human donor in good health (CMV status not recorded). Some clones in this sample may be carry-over from other donors' samples. The CDR3 here is CSVGTSGGLFYNEQFF. The CDR3 DNA is TGCAGTGTCGGGACTAGCGGGGGACTCTTCTACAATGAGCAGTTCTTC.